Listed below are T cell receptor beta chains from one sample, sequenced in a study of regulatory T cells in long-lasting Graves disease. MiXCR was run by TCRdb on the multiplex PCR reads, yielding one entry per CDR3 protein. The table has approximately 400,000 distinct CDR3 sequences, 20% to 30% seen once. The source material was peripheral blood mononuclear cells (PBMCs), sampled when the disease was refractory, from a patient treated with antithyroid drugs. The receptor set was obtained from a female donor with Graves disease. CDR3s include the opening cysteine and the closing phenylalanine or tryptophan. A D gene is named only where the DNA matches it firmly. Clone size is shown for a subset of rows, as once, few, many or a class of expanded clone.

>NA|few|TRBV14|TRBJ1-2
CASSEGTSYGYTF
TGTGCCAGCAGCGAGGGGACTTCCTATGGCTACACCTTC
>NA|NA|TRBV2|TRBJ2-1
CASSARSSYNKQFF
TGTGCCAGCAGTGCAAGGAGCTCCTACAATAAGCAGTTCTTC
>TRBD1|many|TRBV20-1|TRBJ1-4
CSASRDSNEKLFF
TGCAGTGCGTCCCGGGACAGCAATGAAAAACTGTTTTTT
>TRBD1|many|TRBV7-8|TRBJ2-7
CASSLGSFMDRGYYEQYF
TGTGCCAGCAGTCTAGGTTCTTTTATGGACAGGGGGTACTACGAGCAGTACTTC
>NA|NA|TRBV7-9|TRBJ1-1
CASSVLGGGEAFF
TGTGCCAGCAGCGTTTTGGGGGGAGGGGAAGCTTTCTTT
>NA|many|TRBV5-1|TRBJ2-7
CASSLEAVRSYEQYF
TGCGCCAGCAGCTTGGAGGCAGTTCGATCCTACGAGCAGTACTTC
>TRBD1|NA|TRBV19|TRBJ2-7
CASSMQGGSLRYEQYF
TGTGCCAGTAGTATGCAAGGGGGCTCTCTAAGGTACGAGCAGTACTTC
>TRBD1|many|TRBV30|TRBJ1-2
CAWEFRDSLFYTF
TGTGCCTGGGAATTCCGGGACAGCCTATTTTACACCTTC
>NA|few|TRBV6-1|TRBJ2-1
CASRELERPGNNEQFF
TGTGCCAGCAGGGAATTGGAGCGGCCGGGGAACAATGAGCAGTTCTTC
>NA|many|TRBV12-3/TRBV12-4|TRBJ2-7
CASSLRGSFGYEQYF
TGTGCCAGCAGTTTAAGGGGTTCTTTTGGCTACGAGCAGTACTTC
>NA|NA|TRBV27|TRBJ1-5
CASSRGYPLNQPQHF
TGTGCCAGCAGCCGCGGCTATCCACTCAATCAGCCCCAGCATTTT
>TRBD2|few|TRBV12-3/TRBV12-4|TRBJ2-3
CASTQSSGRVNTQYF
TGTGCCAGCACCCAATCAAGCGGGAGGGTTAATACGCAGTATTTT
>TRBD1|NA|TRBV20-1|TRBJ2-5
CSARRDRGRRYF
TGCAGTGCTCGCCGGGACAGGGGGCGTAGATACTTC
>NA|once|TRBV2|TRBJ1-4
CASTLLTDSLNEKLFF
TGTGCCAGCACATTATTAACGGACAGCCTTAATGAAAAACTGTTTTTT
>NA|NA|TRBV7-8|TRBJ2-3
CASSSDERGGTDTQYF
TGTGCCAGCAGCTCAGACGAAAGGGGGGGCACAGATACGCAGTATTTT
>NA|NA|TRBV29-1|TRBJ2-2
CSVESEVNTGELFF
TGCAGCGTTGAATCGGAGGTGAACACCGGGGAGCTGTTTTTT
>TRBD2|NA|TRBV3-1|TRBJ2-2
CASSQGLIAGAGELFF
TGTGCCAGCAGCCAAGGACTCATCGCGGGAGCCGGGGAGCTGTTTTTT
>NA|NA|TRBV20-1|TRBJ2-7
CSATQPVSPYEQYF
TGCAGTGCTACTCAGCCCGTGAGTCCCTACGAGCAGTACTTC
>NA|NA|TRBV9|TRBJ2-1
CASSTDWGNYNEQFF
TGTGCCAGCAGCACCGACTGGGGAAACTACAATGAGCAGTTCTTC
>TRBD2|NA|TRBV10-3|TRBJ2-5
CAISEGLAEETQYF
TGTGCCATCAGCGAGGGACTAGCGGAAGAGACCCAGTACTTC
>NA|many|TRBV28|TRBJ1-5
CASSLAITSNQPQHF
TGTGCCAGCAGTTTAGCCATCACAAGCAATCAGCCCCAGCATTTT